Listed below are T cell receptor beta chains from one sample, sequenced in a study of shared clonotypes between healthy human individuals. Repertoires were generated with immunoSEQ multiplex PCR, while TCRdb's copy carries only in-frame clones and drops some. The sample shows around 1,100,000 clones, roughly 80% of them seen only once. The sample comprised memory CD4+ T cells from PBMCs. The source is a man younger than 30 in good health. Some clones in this sample may be carry-over from other donors' samples. The CDR3 runs from the conserved cysteine through the conserved F or W. The D gene is left open where the match is weak. Rows give clone size only sometimes, using once, few, many, or a class for an expanded clone.

V gene: TRBV10-3
clone size: NA
D gene: TRBD2
J gene: TRBJ2-7
CDR3 protein: CAISDQREGAQYF
CDR3 DNA: TGTGCCATCAGTGATCAGCGGGAGGGCGCGCAGTACTTC

V gene: TRBV18
clone size: once
D gene: NA
J gene: TRBJ2-7
CDR3 protein: CASSPDYEQYF
CDR3 DNA: TGTGCCAGCTCACCTGACTACGAGCAGTACTTC

V gene: TRBV5-1
clone size: NA
D gene: NA
J gene: TRBJ1-1
CDR3 protein: CASSLDTNTEAFF
CDR3 DNA: TGCGCCAGCAGCTTAGATACGAACACTGAAGCTTTCTTT

V gene: TRBV6-5
clone size: NA
D gene: TRBD1
J gene: TRBJ1-2
CDR3 protein: CASSPTGDGYTF
CDR3 DNA: TGTGCCAGCAGCCCTACAGGGGATGGCTACACCTTC

V gene: TRBV6-5
clone size: NA
D gene: NA
J gene: TRBJ2-4
CDR3 protein: CASSWDPGNIQYF
CDR3 DNA: TGTGCCAGCAGTTGGGACCCAGGGAACATTCAGTACTTC

V gene: TRBV18
clone size: NA
D gene: NA
J gene: TRBJ2-3
CDR3 protein: CASSQGTDTQYF
CDR3 DNA: TGTGCCAGCTCACAGGGAACAGATACGCAGTATTTT

V gene: TRBV7-6
clone size: NA
D gene: TRBD1
J gene: TRBJ2-5
CDR3 protein: CASSLGARGTQETQYF
CDR3 DNA: TGTGCCAGCAGCTTAGGAGCCAGGGGGACGCAAGAGACCCAGTACTTC

V gene: TRBV2
clone size: once
D gene: NA
J gene: TRBJ2-7
CDR3 protein: CASSVQGTFYEQYF
CDR3 DNA: TGTGCCAGCAGTGTGCAGGGCACATTCTACGAGCAGTACTTC

V gene: TRBV4-2
clone size: NA
D gene: NA
J gene: TRBJ2-7
CDR3 protein: CASSQDGADSYEQYF
CDR3 DNA: TGTGCCAGCAGCCAAGATGGAGCGGATTCCTACGAGCAGTACTTC

V gene: TRBV10-3
clone size: NA
D gene: NA
J gene: TRBJ2-3
CDR3 protein: CAISPTYPRGTTDTQYF
CDR3 DNA: TGTGCCATCAGTCCAACTTACCCCAGGGGAACCACAGATACGCAGTATTTT

V gene: TRBV6-6
clone size: NA
D gene: NA
J gene: TRBJ1-1
CDR3 protein: CAAGTAGDTEAFF
CDR3 DNA: TGTGCCGCAGGCACGGCCGGCGACACTGAAGCTTTCTTT

V gene: TRBV10-3
clone size: NA
D gene: TRBD1
J gene: TRBJ1-2
CDR3 protein: CAAGGDRAFYGYTF
CDR3 DNA: TGTGCCGCCGGAGGGGACAGGGCGTTCTATGGCTACACCTTC

V gene: TRBV6-5
clone size: once
D gene: TRBD2
J gene: TRBJ2-3
CDR3 protein: CASRQAGGTDTQYF
CDR3 DNA: TGTGCCAGCAGGCAAGCGGGGGGCACAGATACGCAGTATTTT

V gene: TRBV28
clone size: NA
D gene: TRBD1
J gene: TRBJ2-7
CDR3 protein: CASSSMGTGAPRSYEQYF
CDR3 DNA: TGTGCCAGCAGCTCCATGGGGACAGGGGCCCCTCGATCCTACGAGCAGTACTTC

V gene: TRBV5-1
clone size: few
D gene: NA
J gene: TRBJ1-3
CDR3 protein: CASSLARSSGNTIYF
CDR3 DNA: TGCGCCAGCAGCTTGGCGCGGTCCTCTGGAAACACCATATATTTT

V gene: TRBV7-2
clone size: NA
D gene: TRBD1
J gene: TRBJ2-1
CDR3 protein: CASSEDRGSNEQFF
CDR3 DNA: TGTGCCAGCAGCGAGGACAGGGGGAGCAATGAGCAGTTCTTC

V gene: TRBV7-2
clone size: NA
D gene: NA
J gene: TRBJ1-1
CDR3 protein: CASSAGTVNTEAFF
CDR3 DNA: TGTGCCAGCAGCGCCGGGACGGTGAACACTGAAGCTTTCTTT

V gene: TRBV4-1
clone size: few
D gene: TRBD1
J gene: TRBJ1-2
CDR3 protein: CASSQGQGGTGGYTF
CDR3 DNA: TGCGCCAGCAGCCAGGGACAGGGAGGGACGGGAGGCTACACCTTC

V gene: TRBV29-1
clone size: few
D gene: NA
J gene: TRBJ2-5
CDR3 protein: CSVRQARWETQYF
CDR3 DNA: TGCAGCGTGAGACAGGCCCGCTGGGAGACCCAGTACTTC

V gene: TRBV7-3
clone size: few
D gene: TRBD2
J gene: TRBJ2-1
CDR3 protein: CASSLEAGGYNEQFF
CDR3 DNA: TGTGCCAGCAGCTTAGAGGCGGGAGGGTACAATGAGCAGTTCTTC

V gene: TRBV7-2
clone size: NA
D gene: TRBD1
J gene: TRBJ2-4
CDR3 protein: CASSLAGQGKNIQYF
CDR3 DNA: TGTGCCAGCAGCTTAGCGGGACAGGGAAAAAACATTCAGTACTTC

V gene: TRBV19
clone size: once
D gene: NA
J gene: TRBJ2-1
CDR3 protein: CASSSDSGSYNEQFF
CDR3 DNA: TGTGCCAGTTCCTCTGACTCGGGCTCCTACAATGAGCAGTTCTTC

V gene: TRBV21-1
clone size: NA
D gene: NA
J gene: TRBJ2-7
CDR3 protein: CASSKGGGLAPSYEQYF
CDR3 DNA: TGTGCCAGCAGCAAAGGTGGGGGACTGGCTCCCTCCTACGAGCAGTACTTC

V gene: TRBV28
clone size: NA
D gene: NA
J gene: TRBJ1-1
CDR3 protein: CASSYSGQHEAFF
CDR3 DNA: TGTGCCAGCAGTTACTCGGGACAACATGAAGCTTTCTTT

V gene: TRBV7-6
clone size: NA
D gene: TRBD2
J gene: TRBJ2-1
CDR3 protein: CASSALAGTLSNEQFF
CDR3 DNA: TGTGCCAGCAGCGCTCTAGCGGGAACCCTTTCCAATGAGCAGTTCTTC

V gene: TRBV5-6
clone size: few
D gene: NA
J gene: TRBJ2-5
CDR3 protein: CASSYGDRIPGTQYF
CDR3 DNA: TGTGCCAGCAGCTACGGCGACAGAATCCCCGGGACCCAGTACTTC

V gene: TRBV10-3
clone size: few
D gene: NA
J gene: TRBJ1-1
CDR3 protein: CAISDRGDTEAFF
CDR3 DNA: TGTGCCATCAGTGATAGGGGAGACACTGAAGCTTTCTTT

V gene: TRBV28
clone size: NA
D gene: NA
J gene: TRBJ2-7
CDR3 protein: CASSLPGAQSYEQYF
CDR3 DNA: TGTGCCAGCAGTTTACCGGGAGCCCAGTCCTACGAGCAGTACTTC

V gene: TRBV4-2
clone size: few
D gene: NA
J gene: TRBJ2-7
CDR3 protein: CASSQVDAYEQYF
CDR3 DNA: TGTGCCAGCAGCCAAGTCGATGCCTACGAGCAGTACTTC

V gene: TRBV6-4
clone size: NA
D gene: NA
J gene: TRBJ1-1
CDR3 protein: CASSDGGAENTFF
CDR3 DNA: TGTGCCAGCAGTGATGGGGGCGCTGAGAATACTTTCTTT

V gene: TRBV2
clone size: NA
D gene: NA
J gene: TRBJ2-6
CDR3 protein: CASREGSGANVLTF
CDR3 DNA: TGTGCCAGCAGGGAAGGGTCTGGGGCCAACGTCCTGACTTTC

V gene: TRBV6-5
clone size: NA
D gene: NA
J gene: TRBJ2-1
CDR3 protein: CASSYSRDGREQFF
CDR3 DNA: TGTGCCAGCAGTTACTCGCGGGACGGACGTGAGCAGTTCTTC

V gene: TRBV29-1
clone size: NA
D gene: NA
J gene: TRBJ1-2
CDR3 protein: CSVEGGYGYTF
CDR3 DNA: TGCAGCGTTGAGGGGGGCTATGGCTACACCTTC

V gene: TRBV6-5
clone size: NA
D gene: NA
J gene: TRBJ2-3
CDR3 protein: CASSYSGLGTDTQYF
CDR3 DNA: TGTGCCAGCAGTTACTCCGGGCTTGGCACAGATACGCAGTATTTT

V gene: TRBV18
clone size: NA
D gene: NA
J gene: TRBJ2-5
CDR3 protein: CASSPIDRQETQYF
CDR3 DNA: TGTGCCAGCTCACCCATAGACAGGCAAGAGACCCAGTACTTC

V gene: TRBV5-1
clone size: NA
D gene: TRBD1
J gene: TRBJ2-3
CDR3 protein: CASSPQGVFYGTQYF
CDR3 DNA: TGCGCCAGCAGTCCGCAGGGGGTATTTTACGGTACGCAGTATTTT

V gene: TRBV7-2
clone size: NA
D gene: TRBD1
J gene: TRBJ2-7
CDR3 protein: CASSAQRTGVSGQYF
CDR3 DNA: TGTGCCAGCAGCGCGCAGAGGACAGGTGTATCTGGGCAGTACTTC

V gene: TRBV2
clone size: NA
D gene: NA
J gene: TRBJ1-2
CDR3 protein: CASSDSGAISYTF
CDR3 DNA: TGTGCCAGCAGTGATTCAGGGGCCATAAGCTACACCTTC

V gene: TRBV28
clone size: NA
D gene: NA
J gene: TRBJ1-1
CDR3 protein: CASSWSRNTEAFF
CDR3 DNA: TGTGCCAGCAGTTGGAGTAGGAACACTGAAGCTTTCTTT

V gene: TRBV29-1
clone size: NA
D gene: NA
J gene: TRBJ1-4
CDR3 protein: CSVLTGEKLFF
CDR3 DNA: TGCAGCGTTCTGACGGGGGAAAAACTGTTTTTT

V gene: TRBV25-1
clone size: NA
D gene: NA
J gene: TRBJ2-6
CDR3 protein: CASSDSRVYGANVLTF
CDR3 DNA: TGTGCCAGCAGTGATTCTCGGGTATACGGGGCCAACGTCCTGACTTTC

V gene: TRBV6-1
clone size: NA
D gene: NA
J gene: TRBJ1-2
CDR3 protein: CASRLRTKLF
CDR3 DNA: TGTGCCAGCAGGCTTCGGACGAAACTTTTC

V gene: TRBV7-2
clone size: NA
D gene: TRBD2
J gene: TRBJ2-5
CDR3 protein: CASSLVGEGGETQYF
CDR3 DNA: TGTGCCAGCAGCTTAGTGGGGGAGGGTGGGGAGACCCAGTACTTC

V gene: TRBV9
clone size: NA
D gene: NA
J gene: TRBJ1-2
CDR3 protein: CASSRRAREHYGYTF
CDR3 DNA: TGTGCCAGCAGCCGTCGGGCCAGGGAGCACTATGGCTACACCTTC

V gene: TRBV28
clone size: few
D gene: NA
J gene: TRBJ1-1
CDR3 protein: CATGQVGTEAFF
CDR3 DNA: TGTGCCACTGGACAAGTGGGGACTGAAGCTTTCTTT

V gene: TRBV5-1
clone size: NA
D gene: NA
J gene: TRBJ1-3
CDR3 protein: CASSPQGSGNTIYF
CDR3 DNA: TGCGCCAGCAGCCCACAGGGTTCTGGAAACACCATATATTTT

V gene: TRBV27
clone size: NA
D gene: TRBD1
J gene: TRBJ2-3
CDR3 protein: CASSLDRGVSTDTQYF
CDR3 DNA: TGTGCCAGCTCTCTCGACAGGGGAGTTAGCACAGATACGCAGTATTTT

V gene: TRBV5-1
clone size: NA
D gene: NA
J gene: TRBJ2-2
CDR3 protein: CASDRDPNTGELFF
CDR3 DNA: TGCGCCAGCGACCGGGATCCGAACACCGGGGAGCTGTTTTTT

V gene: TRBV28
clone size: NA
D gene: TRBD2
J gene: TRBJ2-1
CDR3 protein: CASRGLAGNEQFF
CDR3 DNA: TGTGCCAGCAGGGGACTAGCGGGGAATGAGCAGTTCTTC